A single sample is the source of the 24 T cell receptor beta chains below, sequenced in a study of monozygotic twins with inflammatory bowel disease. TCRdb reprocessed the 5' RACE reads and keeps a single row for each CDR3 protein, giving no DNA. With 300,000 to 400,000 distinct CDR3 sequences in the sample, the ten largest clones hold 2% to 2.5%. The sequencing input was blood. The source is a human donor with ulcerative colitis or Crohn's disease, or a healthy co-twin of an affected twin (not recorded which).

The chain has TRBV5-5 and TRBJ2-3; TCRdb picks TRBD1, but there is no DNA to check that call. From germline, CDR1 is SGHKS and CDR2 YYEKEE (reference sequence). The CDR3 loop spans 17 amino acids. CDR3 region: CASSSGRAGAGTDTQYF.

The chain links TRBV28 to TRBJ1-2; the D gene TCRdb calls, TRBD1, cannot be checked with no DNA. The length of the CDR3 is 16 residues. The germline gives CDR1 MDHEN, CDR2 SYDVKM. CDR3 sequence reads: CASRPHSSIGGYGYTF.

This rearrangement joins TRBV5-1 to TRBJ1-3. Germline V gene sequence: CDR1 SGHRS, CDR2 YFSETQ. This CDR3 spans 22 amino acids. The CDR3 protein is CASSLESSSSRRSRVARNTIYF.

J is TRBJ2-4 and V is TRBV4-2; TCRdb's D gene call, TRBD2, goes unchecked for lack of DNA. The CDR3 totals 20 residues. Germline V gene data show CDR1 as LGHNA and CDR2 as YNFKEQ. This CDR3 is CASSRLQGLAGDAAKNIQYF.

The chain couples TRBV7-8 to TRBJ2-6; checking the TCRdb D call of TRBD2 is not possible without DNA. The germline V gene has CDR1 SGHVS and CDR2 FQNEAQ. The CDR3 loop spans 13 amino acids. The CDR3 loop reads CASLFSGANVLTF.

The CDR3 sequence: CASSLATGTNTGELFF. The chain uses TRBV5-5 and TRBJ2-2; TCRdb names TRBD1, which stays unverified in the absence of DNA. CDR1 is SGHKS and CDR2 is YYEKEE in the germline V gene (reference sequence). The CDR3 totals 16 residues.

The rearrangement joins TRBV20-1 to TRBJ2-1; the TCRdb call, TRBD2, lacks DNA for checking. The CDR3 contains 16 residues. Germline assignment: CDR1 DFQATT and CDR2 SNEGSKA (reference sequence). The CDR3 reads CSAGASGRESYNEQFF.

This chain links TRBV20-1 with TRBJ2-2; with no DNA, the TCRdb D assignment of TRBD1 cannot be verified. The germline gives CDR1 DFQATT, CDR2 SNEGSKA (reference sequence). The CDR3 covers 17 residues. This chain's CDR3 is CSARDYRASSAWGELFF.

This chain links TRBV5-1 with TRBJ2-2; no DNA is available, so the TRBD1 call from TCRdb remains unchecked. In germline, CDR1 is SGHRS, CDR2 YFSETQ. The CDR3 totals 15 residues. The CDR3 region is CASSPMTGSTGELFF.

Here the CDR3 reads CAWMGQRGAYNEQFF. The chain has TRBV30 and TRBJ2-1; the TCRdb D gene call, TRBD2, has no DNA to confirm it. This CDR3 has 15 amino acids. Germline V gives CDR1 GTSNPN, CDR2 SVGIG (reference sequence).

The chain couples TRBV29-1 to TRBJ2-5; TCRdb indicates TRBD1, and absent DNA this call remains unverified. Per the germline V gene, CDR1 is SQVTM and CDR2 is ANQGSEA. The CDR3 totals 12 residues. CDR3: CSVGQVKETQYF.

V and J are TRBV5-4 and TRBJ2-3. Germline-derived CDR1 and CDR2 are SGHNT and YYREEE (reference sequence). This CDR3 is built from 16 residues. The CDR3 loop reads CASSFAGTRGTDTQYF.

The chain is built from TRBV12-3 or TRBV12-4 and TRBJ1-6; without DNA, the TCRdb call of TRBD1 cannot be checked. This CDR3 region has 14 residues. CDR3 sequence: CASGTDRGSSPLHF.

The rearrangement links TRBV7-2 to TRBJ1-2. There are 14 residues in the CDR3. Germline CDR1 and CDR2: SGHTA and FQGNSA. The CDR3 spells CASSLGQVDYGYTF. The whole variable domain, remainder taken from reference TRBV7-2 and TRBJ1-2, is GAGVSQSPSNKVTEKGKDVELRCDPISGHTALYWYRQSLGQGLEFLIYFQGNSAPDKSGLPSDRFSAERTGGSVSTLTIQRTQQEDSAVYLCASSLGQVDYGYTFGSGTRLTVV.

V usage is TRBV15 and J usage is TRBJ2-1; TCRdb designates TRBD1, a call that cannot be tested without DNA. This CDR3 contains 15 residues. Looked up from germline, CDR1 is LNHNV and CDR2 is YYDKDF (reference sequence). CDR3 in amino acids: CATSRPPDPNNEQFF.

The gene calls are TRBV12-3 or TRBV12-4 and TRBJ2-5. This CDR3 comprises 11 residues. The CDR3 protein is CASSFMETHYF.

The rearrangement joins TRBV12-5 to TRBJ2-1. CDR3 length equals 14 residues. Germline CDR1 reads LGHNT; CDR2 reads FRNRAP. This chain's CDR3 is CASGLGDGYNEQFF.

The chain carries TRBV20-1 and TRBJ2-3; no DNA is available, so the TRBD1 call from TCRdb remains unchecked. Per the germline V gene, CDR1 is DFQATT and CDR2 is SNEGSKA (reference sequence). This CDR3 is built from 14 residues. The CDR3 loop reads CSARGGGRTDTQYF.

The genes are TRBV10-3 and TRBJ1-4; the TCRdb D gene call, TRBD1, has no DNA to confirm it. The germline V gene encodes CDR1 ENHRY and CDR2 SYGVKD. The CDR3 has 16 residues. CDR3: CAISDGAGMANEKLFF.

This chain joins TRBV28 and TRBJ2-5; as DNA is missing, the TRBD2 call by TCRdb cannot be tested. Germline-derived CDR1 and CDR2 are MDHEN and SYDVKM. This CDR3 has 14 residues. The CDR3 loop reads CASSKKRAQETQYF.

J is TRBJ2-5 and V is TRBV20-1; TCRdb reports TRBD1, a call that lacks DNA to check it against. This CDR3 is 13 amino acids long. Germline-derived CDR1 and CDR2 are DFQATT and SNEGSKA (reference sequence). The CDR3 loop is CSATSPGQETQYF.

The CDR3 reads CSAHHPYTNTGELFF. This chain uses TRBV20-1 with TRBJ2-2. CDR1 is DFQATT and CDR2 is SNEGSKA in the germline V gene (reference sequence). The CDR3 extends over 15 amino acids.

The rearrangement joins TRBV20-1 to TRBJ2-1; the TCRdb D gene call, TRBD2, has no DNA to confirm it. The V gene's germline CDR1 is DFQATT and CDR2 SNEGSKA (reference sequence). This CDR3 region has 15 residues. CDR3 amino acids: CSARTSGRKDNEQFF.

The gene calls are TRBV5-6 and TRBJ1-1. CDR1 and CDR2 from the germline V gene are SGHDT and YYEEEE. CDR3 size: 14 residues. The CDR3 region is CASSFGLMNTEAFF.